This T cell receptor beta chain was sequenced for a study of T cells expressing NK-cell markers. Study-wide background: Sorted T-cell subsets CD3+CD56+NKG2C+, CD3+CD56+NKG2C- and CD3+CD56-NKG2C+ were TCR beta-sequenced. Among eight sequenced donors, seven carried HCMV seropositivity while one was seronegative.

Regarding the study as a whole: The study found dominant NKG2C+ clonotypes at about 1.0-8% of CD8+ T cells in five or six donors.

What made the TCR beta cDNA was 5'RACE template switching with UMIs. TCRdb processed the 5' RACE reads again and assigns one entry to each CDR3 protein, with no DNA. This sample's table reports some 150,000 distinct CDR3 sequences. CDR1 is DFQATT and CDR2 is SNEGSKA in the germline V gene (reference sequence). This CDR3 region has 16 residues. With respect to this clonotype: Its antigen is undetermined.

The rearrangement links TRBV20-1 to TRBJ2-3; TCRdb lists TRBD1, though no DNA is available to test this call. The clonotype was recovered from a woman between 50 and 59 years old in good health. Material: blood T cells: a sorted CD56 or NKG2C T cell subset, CD4+ or CD8+ T cells, or bulk PBMC T cells (not recorded which). The CDR3 loop is CSAGWGVRENTDTQYF.